This T cell receptor beta chain was sequenced during a study of metastatic and nonmetastatic thyroid tumors. Study-level information: A comparison of repertoires was made across blood and tumor or nodule tissue from malignant and benign thyroid patients. Overall study findings and caveats: Reportedly, malignant thyroid tumors had significantly higher TCR beta diversity than benign nodules, in blood and tumor.

TCRdb re-called the PCR reads through MiXCR. The sample carries over 9,000 clones, 12% recorded once. No treatment of any kind had been given to any patient before thyroid surgery. Germline loops: CDR1 SGHRS, CDR2 YFSETQ. Trimming pared 4 bases from V and 6 bases from J, leaving 13 bases between. The CDR3 is 13 amino acids. This clone was detected many times. Antigen unknown. Sequencing used blood. The rearrangement joins TRBV5-1 to TRBJ1-1; D is unclear. This sequence originates from a female donor with papillary thyroid cancer or a benign thyroid nodule (not recorded which). Some clones in this sample may be carry-over from other donors' samples. For the CDR3, the DNA is TGCGCCAGCAGCCCAGTTTTAGGCCCTGAAGCTTTCTTT. It encodes CASSPVLGPEAFF.